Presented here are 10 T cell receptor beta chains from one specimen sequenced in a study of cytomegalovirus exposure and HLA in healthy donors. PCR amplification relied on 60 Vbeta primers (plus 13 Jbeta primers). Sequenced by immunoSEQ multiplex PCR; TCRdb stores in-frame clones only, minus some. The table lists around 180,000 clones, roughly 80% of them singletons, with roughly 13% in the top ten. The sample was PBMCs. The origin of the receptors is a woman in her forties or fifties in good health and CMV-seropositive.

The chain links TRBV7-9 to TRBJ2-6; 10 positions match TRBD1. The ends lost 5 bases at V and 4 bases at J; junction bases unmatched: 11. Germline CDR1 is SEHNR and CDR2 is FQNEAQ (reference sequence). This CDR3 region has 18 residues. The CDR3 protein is CASSKLTGQGVGANVLTF. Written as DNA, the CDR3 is TGTGCCAGCAGCAAGCTGACAGGACAGGGGGTAGGGGCCAACGTCCTGACTTTC.

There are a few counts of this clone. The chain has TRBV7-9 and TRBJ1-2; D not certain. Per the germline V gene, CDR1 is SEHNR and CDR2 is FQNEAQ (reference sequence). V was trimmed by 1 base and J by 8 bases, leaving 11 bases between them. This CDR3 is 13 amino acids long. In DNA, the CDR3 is TGTGCCAGCAGCTTAGGAACTCTCCGGGGCTACACCTTC. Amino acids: CASSLGTLRGYTF.

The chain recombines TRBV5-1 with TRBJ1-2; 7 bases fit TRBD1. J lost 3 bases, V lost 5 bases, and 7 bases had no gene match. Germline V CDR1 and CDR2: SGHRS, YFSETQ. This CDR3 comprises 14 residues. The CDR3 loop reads CASRYLTGDYGYTF. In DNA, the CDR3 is TGCGCCAGCAGATATCTTACAGGGGACTATGGCTACACCTTC.

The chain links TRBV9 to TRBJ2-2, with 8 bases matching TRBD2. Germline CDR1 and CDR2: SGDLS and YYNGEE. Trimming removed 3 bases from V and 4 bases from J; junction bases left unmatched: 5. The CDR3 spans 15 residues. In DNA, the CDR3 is TGTGCCAGCAGCGAGGGGACTAGATCCACCGGGGAGCTGTTTTTT. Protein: CASSEGTRSTGELFF.

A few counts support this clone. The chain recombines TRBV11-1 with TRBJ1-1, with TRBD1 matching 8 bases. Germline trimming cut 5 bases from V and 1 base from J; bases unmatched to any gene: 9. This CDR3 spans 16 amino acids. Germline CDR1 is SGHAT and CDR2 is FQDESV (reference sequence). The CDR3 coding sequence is TGTGCCAGCAGCCCAGGGACAGGTCTGGGGAACACTGAAGCTTTCTTT. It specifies CASSPGTGLGNTEAFF.

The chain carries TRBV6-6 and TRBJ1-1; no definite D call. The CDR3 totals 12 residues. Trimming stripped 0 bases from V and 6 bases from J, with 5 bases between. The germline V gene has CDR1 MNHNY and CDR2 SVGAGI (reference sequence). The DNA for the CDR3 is TGTGCCAGCAGTTACTCGACATCTGAAGCTTTCTTT. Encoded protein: CASSYSTSEAFF.

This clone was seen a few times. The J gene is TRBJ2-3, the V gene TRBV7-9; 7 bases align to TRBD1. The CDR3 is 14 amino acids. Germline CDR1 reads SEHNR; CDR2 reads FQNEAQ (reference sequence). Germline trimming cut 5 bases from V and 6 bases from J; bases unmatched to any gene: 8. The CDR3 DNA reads TGTGCCAGCAGCCTAGGGACAGCGAGGGATACGCAGTATTTT. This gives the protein CASSLGTARDTQYF.

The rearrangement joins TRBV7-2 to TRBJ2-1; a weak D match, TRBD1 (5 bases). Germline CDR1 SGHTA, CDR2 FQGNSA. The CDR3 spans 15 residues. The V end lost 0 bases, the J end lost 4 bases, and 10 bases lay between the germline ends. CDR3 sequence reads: CASSLAWTRYNEQFF. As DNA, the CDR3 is TGTGCCAGCAGCTTAGCCTGGACACGTTACAATGAGCAGTTCTTC. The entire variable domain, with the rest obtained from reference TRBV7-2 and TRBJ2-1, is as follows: GAGVSQSPSNKVTEKGKDVELRCDPISGHTALYWYRQSLGQGLEFLIYFQGNSAPDKSGLPSDRFSAERTGGSVSTLTIQRTQQEDSAVYLCASSLAWTRYNEQFFGPGTRLTVL.

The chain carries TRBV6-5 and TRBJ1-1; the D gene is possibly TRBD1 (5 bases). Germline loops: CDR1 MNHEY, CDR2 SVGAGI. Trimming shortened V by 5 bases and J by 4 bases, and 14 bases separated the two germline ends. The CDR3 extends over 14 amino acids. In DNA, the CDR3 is TGTGCCAGCAGTAACCGGCGGGACGGCACTGAAGCTTTCTTT. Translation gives CASSNRRDGTEAFF.

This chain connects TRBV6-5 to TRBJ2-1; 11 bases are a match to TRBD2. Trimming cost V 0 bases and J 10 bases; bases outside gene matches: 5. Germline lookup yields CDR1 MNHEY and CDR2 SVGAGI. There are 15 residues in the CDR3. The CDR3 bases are TGTGCCAGCAGTTACTCGGGACTAGCGGTTGAAGAGCAGTTCTTC. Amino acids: CASSYSGLAVEEQFF.